This passage covers 3 T cell receptor beta chains from one sample sequenced in a study of shared clonotypes between healthy human individuals. Data came from immunoSEQ multiplex PCR; TCRdb stores just in-frame clones and leaves some out. In the table there are 2 million to 2.5 million clones, about 95% of which are singletons. CD45RO-negative cells were positively selected for CCR7, leaving out terminally differentiated effector memory CD45RA+ cells. The sequenced material came from naive CD8+ T cells sorted from blood. All receptors derive from a man aged 18 to 29 in good health.

This chain joins TRBV5-4 and TRBJ2-7; possible D gene TRBD1, 6 bases. The CDR3 is made up of 14 amino acids. The V and J ends lost 3 bases and 0 bases respectively, with 10 bases between them. Germline V gene data show CDR1 as SGHNT and CDR2 as YYREEE (reference sequence). The CDR3 DNA reads TGTGCCAGCAGCTCGGGACACGACTCCTACGAGCAGTACTTC. This codes for CASSSGHDSYEQYF.

For this clone: Compared with germline, one end of the junction differs, possibly owing to a read error. This chain joins TRBV18 and TRBJ1-1; 10 bases fit TRBD1. This CDR3 comprises 15 residues. Germline V gene data show CDR1 as KGHSH and CDR2 as LQKENI. This CDR3 reads CASSRTGQGDTEALF. The CDR3 DNA reads TGTGCCAGCTCACGCACCGGACAGGGGGACACTGAAGCTTTATTT.

The chain recombines TRBV4-1 with TRBJ1-6; 9 nucleotides agree with TRBD1. The trim removed 0 bases at V and 9 bases at J, leaving 3 bases unmatched. The CDR3 length is 15 residues. Germline CDR1 is MGHRA and CDR2 is YSYEKL. The CDR3 DNA follows: TGCGCCAGCAGCCAAGATAACAGGGGGCTTTCACCCCTCCACTTT. It specifies CASSQDNRGLSPLHF.